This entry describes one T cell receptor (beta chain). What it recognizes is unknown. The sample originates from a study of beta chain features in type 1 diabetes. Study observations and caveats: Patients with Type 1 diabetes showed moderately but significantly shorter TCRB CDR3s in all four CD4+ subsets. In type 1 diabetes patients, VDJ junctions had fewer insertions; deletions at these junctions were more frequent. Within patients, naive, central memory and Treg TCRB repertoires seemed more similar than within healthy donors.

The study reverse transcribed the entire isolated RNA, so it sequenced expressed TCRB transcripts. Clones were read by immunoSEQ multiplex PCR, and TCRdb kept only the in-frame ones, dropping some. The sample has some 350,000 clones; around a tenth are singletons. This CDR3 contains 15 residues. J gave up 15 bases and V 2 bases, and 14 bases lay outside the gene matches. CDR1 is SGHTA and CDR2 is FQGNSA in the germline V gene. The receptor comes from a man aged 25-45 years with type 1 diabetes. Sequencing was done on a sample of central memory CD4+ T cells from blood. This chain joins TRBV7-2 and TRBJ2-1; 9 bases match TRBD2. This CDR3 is CASSLTLFSGSTGFF. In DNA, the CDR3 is TGTGCCAGCAGCTTAACCCTCTTTAGCGGGAGCACCGGGTTCTTC.